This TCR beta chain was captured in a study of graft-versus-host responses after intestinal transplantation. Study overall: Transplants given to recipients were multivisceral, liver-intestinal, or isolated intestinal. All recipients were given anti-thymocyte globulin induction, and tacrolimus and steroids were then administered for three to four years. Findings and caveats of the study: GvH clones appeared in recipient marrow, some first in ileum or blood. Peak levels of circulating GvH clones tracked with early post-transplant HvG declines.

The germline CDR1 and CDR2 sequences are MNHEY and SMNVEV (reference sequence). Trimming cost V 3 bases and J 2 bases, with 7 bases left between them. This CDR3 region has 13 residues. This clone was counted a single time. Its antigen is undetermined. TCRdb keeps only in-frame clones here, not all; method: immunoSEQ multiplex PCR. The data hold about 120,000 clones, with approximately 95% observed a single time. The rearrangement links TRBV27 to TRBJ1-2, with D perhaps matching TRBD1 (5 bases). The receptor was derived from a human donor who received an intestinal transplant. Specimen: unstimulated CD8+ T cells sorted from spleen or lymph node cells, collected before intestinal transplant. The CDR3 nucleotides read TGTGCCAGCAGTTTGGGGGGGAACTATGGCTACACCTTC. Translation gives CASSLGGNYGYTF.